Listed below are T cell receptor beta chains from one sample, sequenced in a study of OX40 agonist ivuxolimab in advanced cancers. Profiling relied on immunoSEQ multiplex PCR, and the TCRdb table lists in-frame clones only, not all of them. Of 110,000 or so clones listed, under 95% were seen once; the top ten hold 0.66%. The sequences come from CD4+ or CD8+ T cells sorted from blood, collected in a trial of the OX40 agonist ivuxolimab. These receptor sequences come from an adult with an advanced solid tumor such as melanoma, head and neck, liver or kidney cancer. Each CDR3 is given with its conserved first and last residue. The D gene is left open where the match is weak. Rows give clone size only sometimes, using once, few, many, or a class for an expanded clone.

-	TRBV7-2	-	TRBJ2-5	CASSLVPRSGIETQYF	TGTGCCAGCAGCTTAGTTCCGCGGTCAGGGATCGAGACCCAGTACTTC
-	TRBV30	-	TRBJ1-2	CAWGRNSYGYTF	TGTGCCTGGGGCAGGAACTCCTATGGCTACACCTTC
TRBD2	TRBV11-1	once	TRBJ2-7	CASSTSAASYEQYF	TGTGCCAGCAGCACTAGCGCAGCCTCCTACGAGCAGTACTTC
-	TRBV5-5	-	TRBJ1-2	CASDQIPGASYGYTF	TGTGCCAGCGATCAGATCCCCGGGGCGTCCTATGGCTACACCTTC
-	TRBV5-1	-	TRBJ2-2	CASSFGRGRLTGELFF	TGCGCCAGCAGCTTCGGACGGGGAAGACTCACCGGGGAGCTGTTTTTT
-	TRBV10-3	-	TRBJ2-7	CASSYESGSYEQYF	TGTGCCAGCAGTTACGAGAGTGGGTCCTACGAGCAGTACTTC
TRBD2	TRBV6-5	-	TRBJ2-7	CASSYSRGRAHGEQYF	TGTGCCAGCAGTTACTCCCGCGGGAGGGCCCACGGCGAGCAGTACTTC
-	TRBV9	-	TRBJ2-7	CASSVEAQGFYEQYF	TGTGCCAGCAGCGTAGAGGCCCAGGGTTTCTACGAGCAGTACTTC
-	TRBV5-1	-	TRBJ2-3	CASSSGSTDTQYF	TGCGCCAGCAGCTCGGGGAGCACAGATACGCAGTATTTT
TRBD1	TRBV6-1	-	TRBJ1-5	CASSAGTEAVYSNQPQHF	TGTGCCAGCAGTGCAGGGACAGAGGCCGTATATAGCAATCAGCCCCAGCATTTT
-	TRBV2	-	TRBJ1-2	CASSTGTNYGYTF	TGTGCCAGCTCCACCGGGACCAACTATGGCTACACCTTC
-	TRBV25-1	once	TRBJ1-1	CASSEYNRLTEAFF	TGTGCCAGCAGTGAATATAACAGGCTTACTGAAGCTTTCTTT
TRBD2	TRBV7-2	few	TRBJ2-2	CASSFSTSGVTGELFF	TGTGCCAGCAGCTTTAGTACTAGCGGTGTCACCGGGGAGCTGTTTTTT
-	TRBV30	-	TRBJ2-3	CAWSSTADTQYF	TGTGCCTGGAGTAGTACAGCAGATACGCAGTATTTT
TRBD1	TRBV27	-	TRBJ2-2	CASSYRGRNTGELFF	TGTGCCAGCAGCTACAGGGGCCGGAACACCGGGGAGCTGTTTTTT
-	TRBV5-4	-	TRBJ2-5	CASSSRTLGETQYF	TGTGCCAGCAGCAGCAGGACCCTTGGGGAGACCCAGTACTTC
-	TRBV14	-	TRBJ2-5	CASSQDRSRVETQYF	TGTGCCAGCAGCCAAGATAGGAGCAGGGTCGAGACCCAGTACTTC
-	TRBV6-5	many	TRBJ1-1	CASSYLQFGVNTEAFF	TGTGCCAGCAGTTACTTACAGTTTGGGGTGAACACTGAAGCTTTCTTT
-	TRBV15	-	TRBJ2-7	CATSRDSINSEQYF	TGTGCCACCAGCAGAGATAGTATCAATTCCGAGCAGTACTTC
TRBD1	TRBV11-2	-	TRBJ2-7	CASSSLTGFGF	TGTGCCAGCAGCTCACTGACAGGGTTTGGGTTC
TRBD1	TRBV5-1	-	TRBJ2-5	CASSLGQGAGGETQYF	TGCGCCAGCAGCCTGGGACAGGGGGCGGGAGGAGAGACCCAGTACTTC
-	TRBV18	-	TRBJ1-1	CASSPEEHTEAFF	TGTGCCAGCTCACCGGAAGAGCACACTGAAGCTTTCTTT
-	TRBV30	-	TRBJ2-5	CAWSPGDSRQETQYF	TGTGCCTGGAGTCCTGGGGACTCCCGCCAAGAGACCCAGTACTTC